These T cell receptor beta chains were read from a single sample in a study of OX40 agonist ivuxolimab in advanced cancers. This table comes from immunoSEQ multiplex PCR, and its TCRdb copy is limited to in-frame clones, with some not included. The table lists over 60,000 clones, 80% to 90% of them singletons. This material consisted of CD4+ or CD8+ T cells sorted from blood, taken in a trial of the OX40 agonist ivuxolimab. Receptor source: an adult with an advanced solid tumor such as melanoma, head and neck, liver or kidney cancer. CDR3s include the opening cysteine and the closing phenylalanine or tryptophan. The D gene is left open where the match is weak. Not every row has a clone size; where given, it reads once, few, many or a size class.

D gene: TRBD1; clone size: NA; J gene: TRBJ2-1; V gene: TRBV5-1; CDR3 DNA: TGCGCCAGCAGCCCGATGGGACAGCACAATGAGCAGTTCTTC; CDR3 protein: CASSPMGQHNEQFF
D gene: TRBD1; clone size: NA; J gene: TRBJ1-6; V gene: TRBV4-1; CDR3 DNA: TGCGCCAGCAGCTTCCGGACAGGGGCCCCTTCACCCCTCCACTTT; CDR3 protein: CASSFRTGAPSPLHF
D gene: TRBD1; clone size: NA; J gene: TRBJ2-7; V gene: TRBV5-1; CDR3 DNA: TGCGCCAGCAGCTTGGCCGGGACAGGGGACTACGAGCAGTACTTC; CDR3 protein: CASSLAGTGDYEQYF
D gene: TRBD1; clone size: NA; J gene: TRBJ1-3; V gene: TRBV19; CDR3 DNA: TGTGCCAGTAGTATGTTCTCAGGGGGCTCCTCTGGAAACACCATATATTTT; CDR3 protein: CASSMFSGGSSGNTIYF
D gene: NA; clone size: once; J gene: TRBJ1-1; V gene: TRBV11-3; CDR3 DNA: TGTGCCAGCAGCTTAAGGGAGACTGTGTCCACTGAAGCTTTCTTT; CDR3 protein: CASSLRETVSTEAFF
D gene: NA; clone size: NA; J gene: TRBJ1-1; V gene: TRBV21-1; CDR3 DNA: TGTGCCAGCAGCAAAGAAAGTGCGGACAGAAACACTGAAGCTTTCTTT; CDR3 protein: CASSKESADRNTEAFF
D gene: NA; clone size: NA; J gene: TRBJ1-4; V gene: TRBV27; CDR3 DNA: TGTGCCAGCAGTTTCGACGGACCGGAAAAACTGTTTTTT; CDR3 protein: CASSFDGPEKLFF
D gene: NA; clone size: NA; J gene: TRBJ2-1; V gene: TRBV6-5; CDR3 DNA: TGTGCCAGTGTAAAGTCACGCTCCTACAATGAGCAGTTCTTC; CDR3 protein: CASVKSRSYNEQFF
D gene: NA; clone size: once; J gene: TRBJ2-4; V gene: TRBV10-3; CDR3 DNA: TGTGCCATCAGTGTCGGGGGACCGGAAAACATTCAGTACTTC; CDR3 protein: CAISVGGPENIQYF
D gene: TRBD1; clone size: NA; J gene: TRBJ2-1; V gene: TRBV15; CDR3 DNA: TGTGCCACCAGCAGAGATCGCCGGGACAGACCAAATGAGCAGTTCTTC; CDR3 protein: CATSRDRRDRPNEQFF
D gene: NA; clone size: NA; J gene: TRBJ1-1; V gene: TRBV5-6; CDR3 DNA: TGTGCCAGCACCCCACCGGGGGGGAACACTGAAGCTTTCTTT; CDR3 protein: CASTPPGGNTEAFF
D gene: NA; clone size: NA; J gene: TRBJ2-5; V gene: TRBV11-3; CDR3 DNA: TGTGCCAGCAGCTTAGGGCAGGGTCCCCAAGAGACCCAGTACTTC; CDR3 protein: CASSLGQGPQETQYF
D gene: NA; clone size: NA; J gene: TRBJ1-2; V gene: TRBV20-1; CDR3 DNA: TGCAGTGCTAGAGCCAACTATGGCTACACCTTC; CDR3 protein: CSARANYGYTF
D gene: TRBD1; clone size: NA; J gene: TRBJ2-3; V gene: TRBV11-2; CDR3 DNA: TGTGCCAGCAGCCTTGACAGGGTCACAGATACGCAGTATTTT; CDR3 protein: CASSLDRVTDTQYF
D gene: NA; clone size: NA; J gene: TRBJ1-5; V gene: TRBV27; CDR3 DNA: TGTGCCAGCAGTTTGGTGGGGGAAATGAGCAATCAGCCCCAGCATTTT; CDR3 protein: CASSLVGEMSNQPQHF
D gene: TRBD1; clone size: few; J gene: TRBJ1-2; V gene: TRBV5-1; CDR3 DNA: TGCGCCAGCAGCATCGGGACAGGGGGTAATGGCTACACCTTC; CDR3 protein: CASSIGTGGNGYTF